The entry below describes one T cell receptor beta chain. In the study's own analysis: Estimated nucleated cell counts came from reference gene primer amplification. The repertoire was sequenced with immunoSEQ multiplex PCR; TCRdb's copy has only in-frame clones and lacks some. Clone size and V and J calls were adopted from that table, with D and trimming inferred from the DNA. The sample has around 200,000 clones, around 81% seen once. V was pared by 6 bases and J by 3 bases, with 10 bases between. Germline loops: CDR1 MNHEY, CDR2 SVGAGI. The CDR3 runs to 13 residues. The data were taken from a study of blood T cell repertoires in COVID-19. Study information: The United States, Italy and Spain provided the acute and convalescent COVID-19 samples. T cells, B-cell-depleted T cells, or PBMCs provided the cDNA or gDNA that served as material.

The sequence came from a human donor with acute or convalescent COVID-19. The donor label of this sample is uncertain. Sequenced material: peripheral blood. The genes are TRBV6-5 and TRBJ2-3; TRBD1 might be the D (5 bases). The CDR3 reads CASRTSGTDTQYF. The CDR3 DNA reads TGTGCCAGCAGGACGTCAGGGACAGATACGCAGTATTTT.